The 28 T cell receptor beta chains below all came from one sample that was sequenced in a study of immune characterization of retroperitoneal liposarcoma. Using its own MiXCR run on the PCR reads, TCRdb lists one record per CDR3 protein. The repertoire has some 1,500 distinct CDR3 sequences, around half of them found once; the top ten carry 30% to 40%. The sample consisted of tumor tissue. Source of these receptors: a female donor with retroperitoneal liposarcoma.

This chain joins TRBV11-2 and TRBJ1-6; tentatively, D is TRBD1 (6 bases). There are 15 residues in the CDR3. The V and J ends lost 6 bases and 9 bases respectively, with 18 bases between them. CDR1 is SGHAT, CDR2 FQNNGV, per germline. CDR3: CASRAGRGQGSPLHF. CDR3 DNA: TGTGCCAGCAGAGCGGGCCGGGGGCAGGGTTCACCCCTCCACTTT.

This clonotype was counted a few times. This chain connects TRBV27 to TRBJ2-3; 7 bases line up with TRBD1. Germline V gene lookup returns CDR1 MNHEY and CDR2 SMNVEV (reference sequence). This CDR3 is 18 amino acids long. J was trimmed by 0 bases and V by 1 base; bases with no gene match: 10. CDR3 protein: CASSLYDIGGSSTDTQYF. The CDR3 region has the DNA TGTGCCAGCAGTTTATACGACATAGGGGGCTCTAGCACAGATACGCAGTATTTT.

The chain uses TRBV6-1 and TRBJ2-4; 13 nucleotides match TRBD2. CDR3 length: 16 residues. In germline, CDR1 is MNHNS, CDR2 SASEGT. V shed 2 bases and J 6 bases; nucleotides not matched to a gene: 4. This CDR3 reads CASSEWTSGSGNIQYF. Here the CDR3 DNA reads TGTGCCAGCAGTGAATGGACTAGCGGGAGTGGAAACATTCAGTACTTC.

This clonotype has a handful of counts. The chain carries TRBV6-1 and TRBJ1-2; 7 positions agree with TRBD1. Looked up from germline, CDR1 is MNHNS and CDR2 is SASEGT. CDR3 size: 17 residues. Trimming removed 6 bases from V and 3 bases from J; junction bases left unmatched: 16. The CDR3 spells CASSSGTEASVYYGYTF. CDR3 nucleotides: TGTGCCAGCAGCTCCGGGACAGAGGCATCAGTCTACTATGGCTACACCTTC.

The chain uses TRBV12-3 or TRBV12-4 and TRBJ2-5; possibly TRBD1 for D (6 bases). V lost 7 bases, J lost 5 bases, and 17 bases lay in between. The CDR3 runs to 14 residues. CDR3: CASTARPRGETQYF. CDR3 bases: TGTGCCAGCACCGCGCGTCCAAGGGGGGAGACCCAGTACTTC.

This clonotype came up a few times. The CDR3, as DNA: TGTGCCAGCGACGATAGCGGAGAACCCGAAGAGACCCAGTACTTC. Translation: CASDDSGEPEETQYF. V gene TRBV6-1 combines with J gene TRBJ2-1; perhaps TRBD2 as D (6 bases). The J call could be wrong; TRBJ2-5 is a better fit for the DNA end. Germline CDR1 is MNHNS and CDR2 is SASEGT. This CDR3 spans 15 amino acids.

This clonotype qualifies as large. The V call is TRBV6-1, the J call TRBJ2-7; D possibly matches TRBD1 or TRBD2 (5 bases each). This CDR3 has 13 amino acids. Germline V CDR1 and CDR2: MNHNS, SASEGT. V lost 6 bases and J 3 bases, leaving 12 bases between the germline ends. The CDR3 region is CASSGDLLYEQYF. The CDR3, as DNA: TGTGCCAGCAGCGGGGACCTACTCTACGAGCAGTACTTC.

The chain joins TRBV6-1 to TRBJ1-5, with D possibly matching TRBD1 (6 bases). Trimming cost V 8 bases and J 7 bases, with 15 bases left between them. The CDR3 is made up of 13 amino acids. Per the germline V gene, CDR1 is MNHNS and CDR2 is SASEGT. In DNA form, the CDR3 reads TGTGCCAGCGCTCTGGGGGGGCGGCAGCCCCAGCATTTT. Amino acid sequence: CASALGGRQPQHF.

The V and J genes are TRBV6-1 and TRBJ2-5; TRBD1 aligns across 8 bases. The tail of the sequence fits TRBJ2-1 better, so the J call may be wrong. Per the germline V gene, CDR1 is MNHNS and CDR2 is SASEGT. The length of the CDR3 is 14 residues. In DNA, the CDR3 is TGTGCCAGCAGTTCATACAGGGGGACCTACGAGCAGTTCTTC. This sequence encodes CASSSYRGTYEQFF.

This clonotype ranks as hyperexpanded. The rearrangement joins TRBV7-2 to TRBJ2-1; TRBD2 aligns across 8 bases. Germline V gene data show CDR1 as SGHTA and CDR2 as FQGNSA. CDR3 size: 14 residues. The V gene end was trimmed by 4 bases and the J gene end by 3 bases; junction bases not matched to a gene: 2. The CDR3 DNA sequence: TGTGCCAGCAGCTCGCGGGGGGTCTACAATGAGCAGTTCTTC. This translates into CASSSRGVYNEQFF.

The CDR3 DNA follows: TGTGCCAGCACCTCGGCGGGGGAGCAGTACTTC. Its translation is CASTSAGEQYF. The genes are TRBV6-8 and TRBJ2-7; D perhaps matches TRBD2 (6 bases). The CDR3 length is 11 residues. V was trimmed by 7 bases and J by 7 bases, leaving 11 bases between them. CDR1 and CDR2 (germline): MNHGY, SAAAGT.

In DNA, the CDR3 is TGTGCCTCCTCGGTCCTGTCTGGTGAGCAGTTCTTC. Its protein product is CASSVLSGEQFF. The J gene is TRBJ2-1, the V gene TRBV6-8; no clear D. This CDR3 region has 12 residues. From germline, CDR1 is MNHGY and CDR2 SAAAGT. The V end was cut by 11 bases, the J end by 9 bases, with 17 bases between.

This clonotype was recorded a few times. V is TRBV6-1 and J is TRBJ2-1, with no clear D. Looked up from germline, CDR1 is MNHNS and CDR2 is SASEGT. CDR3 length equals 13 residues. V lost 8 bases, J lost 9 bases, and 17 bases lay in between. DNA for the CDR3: TGTGCCAGCTTCGCATCCGCCGGCAGTGAGCAGTTCTTC. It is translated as CASFASAGSEQFF.

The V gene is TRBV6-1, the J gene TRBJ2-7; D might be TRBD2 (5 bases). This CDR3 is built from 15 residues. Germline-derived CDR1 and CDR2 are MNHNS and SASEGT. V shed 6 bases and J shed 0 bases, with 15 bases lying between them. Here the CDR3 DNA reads TGTGCCAGCAGCCGAGGGATTTACAGCTCCTACGAGCAGTACTTC. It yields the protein CASSRGIYSSYEQYF.

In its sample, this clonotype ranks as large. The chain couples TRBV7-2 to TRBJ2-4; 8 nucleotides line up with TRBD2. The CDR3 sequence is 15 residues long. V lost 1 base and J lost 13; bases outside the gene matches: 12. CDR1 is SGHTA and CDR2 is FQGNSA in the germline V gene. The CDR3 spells CASSLGREVYNEQYF. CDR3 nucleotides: TGTGCCAGCAGCTTAGGGCGGGAGGTATACAATGAGCAGTACTTC. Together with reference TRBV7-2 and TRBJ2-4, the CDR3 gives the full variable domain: GAGVSQSPSNKVTEKGKDVELRCDPISGHTALYWYRQSLGQGLEFLIYFQGNSAPDKSGLPSDRFSAERTGGSVSTLTIQRTQQEDSAVYLCASSLGREVYNEQYFGAGTRLSVL.

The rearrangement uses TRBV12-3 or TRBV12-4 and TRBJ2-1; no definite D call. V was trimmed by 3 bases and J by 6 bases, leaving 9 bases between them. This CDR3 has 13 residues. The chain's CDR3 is CASSFSEVNEQFF. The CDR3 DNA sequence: TGTGCCAGCAGTTTTTCAGAGGTCAATGAGCAGTTCTTC.

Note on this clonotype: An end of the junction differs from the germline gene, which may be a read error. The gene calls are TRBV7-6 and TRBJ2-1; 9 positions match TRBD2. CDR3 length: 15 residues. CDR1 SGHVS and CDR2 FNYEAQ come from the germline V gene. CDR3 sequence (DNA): TGTGCTAGCAGCTTAGATAGCGGGGGCTACAATGAGCAGTTCTTC. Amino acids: CASSLDSGGYNEQFF.

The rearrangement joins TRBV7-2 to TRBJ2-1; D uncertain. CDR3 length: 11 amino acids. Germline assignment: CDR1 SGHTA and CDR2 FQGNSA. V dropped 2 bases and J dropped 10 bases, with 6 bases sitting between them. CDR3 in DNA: TGTGCCAGCAGCTTATTGAACGAGCAGTTCTTC. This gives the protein CASSLLNEQFF.

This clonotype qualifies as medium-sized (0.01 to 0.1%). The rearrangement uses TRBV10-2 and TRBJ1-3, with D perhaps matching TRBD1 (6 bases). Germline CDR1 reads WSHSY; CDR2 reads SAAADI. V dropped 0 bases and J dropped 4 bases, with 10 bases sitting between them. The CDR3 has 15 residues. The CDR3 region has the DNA TGCGCCAGCAGTGAGTCAAGGGGGGACGGAAACACCATATATTTT. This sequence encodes CASSESRGDGNTIYF.

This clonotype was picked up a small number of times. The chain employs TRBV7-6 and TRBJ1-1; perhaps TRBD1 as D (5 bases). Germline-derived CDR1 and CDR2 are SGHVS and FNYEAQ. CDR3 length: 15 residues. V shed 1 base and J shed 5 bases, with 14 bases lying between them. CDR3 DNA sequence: TGTGCCAGCAGCTTAGTGGGGGACTCGGATACTGAAGCTTTCTTT. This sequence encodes CASSLVGDSDTEAFF.

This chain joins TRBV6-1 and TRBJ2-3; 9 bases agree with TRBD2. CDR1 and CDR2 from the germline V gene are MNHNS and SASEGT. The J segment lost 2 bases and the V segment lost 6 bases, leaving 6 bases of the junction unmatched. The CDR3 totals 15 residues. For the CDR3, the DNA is TGTGCCAGCAGGAAAAGCGGGAGGCCCACAGATACGCAGTATTTT. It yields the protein CASRKSGRPTDTQYF.

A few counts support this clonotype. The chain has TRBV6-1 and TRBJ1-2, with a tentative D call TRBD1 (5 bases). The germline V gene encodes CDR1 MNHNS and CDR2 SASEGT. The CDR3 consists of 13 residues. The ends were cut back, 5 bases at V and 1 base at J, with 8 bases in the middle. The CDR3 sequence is CASSQGLNYGYTF. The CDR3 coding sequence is TGTGCCAGCAGTCAGGGACTTAACTATGGCTACACCTTC.

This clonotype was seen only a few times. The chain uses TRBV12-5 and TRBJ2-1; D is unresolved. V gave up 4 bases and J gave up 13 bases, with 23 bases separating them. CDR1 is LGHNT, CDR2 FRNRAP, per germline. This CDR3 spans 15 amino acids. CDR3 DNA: TGTGCTAGTGGTTCCAACGTGAGCTTGACGGAGACCCAGTTCTTC. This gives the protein CASGSNVSLTETQFF.

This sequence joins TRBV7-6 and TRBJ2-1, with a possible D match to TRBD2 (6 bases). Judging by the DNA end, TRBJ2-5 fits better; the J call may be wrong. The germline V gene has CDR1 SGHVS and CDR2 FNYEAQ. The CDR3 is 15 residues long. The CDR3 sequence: CASSFGLSGGETQYF. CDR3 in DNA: TGTGCCAGCAGCTTCGGACTGAGTGGGGGGGAGACCCAGTACTTC.

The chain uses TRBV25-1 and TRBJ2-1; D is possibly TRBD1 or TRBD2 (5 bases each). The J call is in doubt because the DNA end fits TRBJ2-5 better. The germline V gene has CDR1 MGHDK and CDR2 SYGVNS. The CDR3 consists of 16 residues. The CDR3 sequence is CASSGYQGALGETQYF. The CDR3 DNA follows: TGTGCCAGCAGTGGTTACCAGGGAGCGCTGGGGGAGACCCAGTACTTC.

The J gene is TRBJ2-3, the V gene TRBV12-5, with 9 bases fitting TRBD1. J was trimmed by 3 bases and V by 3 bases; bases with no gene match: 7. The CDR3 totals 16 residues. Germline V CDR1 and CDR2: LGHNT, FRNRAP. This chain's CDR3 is CASGFGTGYATDTQYF. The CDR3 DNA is TGTGCTAGTGGTTTTGGGACAGGGTATGCGACAGATACGCAGTATTTT.

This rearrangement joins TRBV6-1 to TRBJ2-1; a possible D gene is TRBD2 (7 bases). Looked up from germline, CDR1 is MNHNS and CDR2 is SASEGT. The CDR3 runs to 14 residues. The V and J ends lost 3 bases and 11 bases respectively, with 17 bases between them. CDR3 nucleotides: TGTGCCAGCAGTGATCGGGGGGCCAGCGTTAAGCAGTTCTTC. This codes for CASSDRGASVKQFF.

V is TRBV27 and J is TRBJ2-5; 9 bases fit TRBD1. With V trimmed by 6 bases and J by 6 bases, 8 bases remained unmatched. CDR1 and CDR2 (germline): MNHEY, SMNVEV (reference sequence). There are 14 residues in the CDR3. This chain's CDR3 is CASRPSGTGKTQYF. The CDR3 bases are TGTGCCAGCAGACCTTCCGGGACAGGGAAGACCCAGTACTTC.